The 22 T cell receptor beta chains listed next were all sequenced from one sample in a study of blood T cell repertoires in COVID-19. Data came from immunoSEQ multiplex PCR; TCRdb stores just in-frame clones and leaves some out. The profile shows more than 150,000 clones, approximately 80% of them singletons. Input material: peripheral blood. The receptors here all came from a man aged 50 or older who had recovered from COVID-19.

The rearrangement links TRBV30 to TRBJ2-7, with 8 bases lining up with TRBD2. V was clipped by 2 bases and J by 4 bases; unmatched bases: 13. The germline CDR1 and CDR2 sequences are GTSNPN and SVGIG (reference sequence). The CDR3 loop spans 16 amino acids. The CDR3 spells CAWSQGAGGHIYEQYF. The DNA of the CDR3 is TGTGCCTGGAGTCAAGGGGCGGGAGGCCATATATACGAGCAGTACTTC.

J is TRBJ2-3 and V is TRBV5-1; 9 bases map to TRBD1. The CDR3 length is 16 residues. Trimming took 4 bases from V and 0 from J; bases not matched to a gene: 6. The V gene's germline CDR1 is SGHRS and CDR2 YFSETQ. CDR3 nucleotides: TGCGCCAGCAGCCCCTGGGACAGGGCGAGCACAGATACGCAGTATTTT. Translated, it gives CASSPWDRASTDTQYF.

The gene calls are TRBV5-4 and TRBJ2-7; 10 bases align to TRBD1. Germline V gene lookup returns CDR1 SGHNT and CDR2 YYREEE (reference sequence). With V trimmed by 4 bases and J by 3 bases, 7 bases remained unmatched. This CDR3 region has 15 residues. In DNA, the CDR3 is TGTGCCAGCAGCCCAGACAGGGGGCGCCTCTACGAGCAGTACTTC. Amino acids: CASSPDRGRLYEQYF.

This chain joins TRBV7-6 and TRBJ2-7; D perhaps matches TRBD2 (6 bases). V shed 5 bases and J shed 0 bases, with 17 bases lying between them. The CDR3 has 16 residues. Germline V gene data show CDR1 as SGHVS and CDR2 as FNYEAQ. The DNA of the CDR3 is TGTGCCAGCAGCCCGAGTACAGCGGGCCTCTCCTACGAGCAGTACTTC. It codes for CASSPSTAGLSYEQYF.

This clone showed up just once. This sequence joins TRBV3-1 (or the pseudogene TRBV3-2) and TRBJ2-7, with 13 bases fitting TRBD2. The junction had 8 bases not matched to a gene; V was cut back by 4 bases and J by 5 bases. This CDR3 is built from 16 residues. Germline loops: CDR1 LGHDT, CDR2 YNNKEL (reference sequence). CDR3 nucleotide sequence: TGTGCCAGCAGCCCCGGGACTAGCGGGATCCGGAACGAGCAGTACTTC. Residues: CASSPGTSGIRNEQYF.

The DNA for the CDR3 is TGTGCCAGCAGTCCACAGGGGCAGGGGACCCAGTACTTC. Protein product: CASSPQGQGTQYF. The V gene is TRBV6-6, the J gene TRBJ2-5; 7 bases map to TRBD1. The V segment lost 5 bases and the J segment 7 bases; nucleotides outside the gene matches: 7. The CDR3 is made up of 13 amino acids. CDR1 is MNHNY, CDR2 SVGAGI, per germline (reference sequence).

V usage is TRBV5-1 and J usage is TRBJ2-5; the match to TRBD2 covers 9 bases. The CDR3 is made up of 14 amino acids. V trimming: 3 bases; J trimming: 5 bases; junction bases outside the gene matches: 5. Germline CDR1 SGHRS, CDR2 YFSETQ. CDR3 protein: CASSSRLAEETQYF. The CDR3 DNA follows: TGCGCCAGCAGCTCAAGACTAGCGGAGGAGACCCAGTACTTC.

V usage is TRBV6-2 or TRBV6-3 and J usage is TRBJ1-2; 9 nucleotides agree with TRBD1. V shed 2 bases and J 2 bases; nucleotides not matched to a gene: 6. Looked up from germline, CDR1 is MNHEY and CDR2 is SVGEGT. The CDR3 contains 16 residues. The DNA of the CDR3 is TGTGCCAGCAGTTACAACGCGGACAGGGGAAACTATGGCTACACCTTC. Its protein is CASSYNADRGNYGYTF.

The V gene is TRBV9, the J gene TRBJ2-1, with 11 bases lining up with TRBD2. This CDR3 has 19 residues. CDR1 is SGDLS, CDR2 YYNGEE, per germline. V lost 4 bases and J lost 6; bases outside the gene matches: 18. CDR3 bases: TGTGCCAGCAGCCGCACCATACCGGTAGCGGGAGGGCTTGGCAATGAGCAGTTCTTC. Protein: CASSRTIPVAGGLGNEQFF.

There are a few counts of this clone. This chain joins TRBV12-3 or TRBV12-4 and TRBJ1-5; tentatively, D is TRBD1 (5 bases). V was pared by 7 bases and J by 6 bases, with 13 bases between. The CDR3 sequence is 13 residues long. This chain's CDR3 is CASTSGVGQPQHF. CDR3 nucleotide sequence: TGTGCCAGCACCTCGGGGGTGGGTCAGCCCCAGCATTTT.

The chain links TRBV2 to TRBJ2-7; TRBD2 matches 14 bases. This CDR3 is built from 13 residues. Germline trimming cut 8 bases from V and 4 bases from J; bases unmatched to any gene: 1. Per the germline V gene, CDR1 is SNHLY and CDR2 is FYNNEI. The CDR3 nucleotides are TGTGCCAGCTGGACTAGCGGGGGGTACGAGCAGTACTTC. Translation gives CASWTSGGYEQYF. Full variable domain (outside the CDR3, taken from reference TRBV2 and TRBJ2-7): EPEVTQTPSHQVTQMGQEVILRCVPISNHLYFYWYRQILGQKVEFLVSFYNNEISEKSEIFDDQFSVERPDGSNFTLKIRSTKLEDSAMYFCASWTSGGYEQYFGPGTRLTVT.

The rearrangement joins TRBV21-1 to TRBJ2-7; the table's D call of TRBD1 was not tested on the DNA. TRBV21-1 is termed a pseudogene. CDR3 size: 14 residues. The CDR3 loop is CASIPGQDTYEQYF. The DNA for the CDR3 is TGTGCCAGCATCCCCGGACAGGATACCTACGAGCAGTACTTC.

This clone came up once. The chain recombines TRBV28 with TRBJ2-7; 8 positions agree with TRBD2. J was trimmed by 1 base and V by 6 bases; bases with no gene match: 2. Germline V gives CDR1 MDHEN, CDR2 SYDVKM. The CDR3 is 13 amino acids. In DNA form, the CDR3 reads TGTGCCAGCAGACCTAGCGGGTCCTACGAGCAGTACTTC. Amino acid sequence: CASRPSGSYEQYF.

The chain is built from TRBV30 and TRBJ1-4; TRBD1 might be the D (6 bases). Germline-derived CDR1 and CDR2 are GTSNPN and SVGIG (reference sequence). The CDR3 loop spans 14 amino acids. The V gene lost 5 bases and the J gene lost 3 bases, with 13 bases spanning the gap. CDR3 nucleotides: TGTGCCTGGGGCACAGGGCTTGCTAATGAAAAACTGTTTTTT. Amino acids: CAWGTGLANEKLFF.

The CDR3 protein is CASSQFSYEQYF. CDR3 nucleotides: TGCGCCAGCAGCCAATTCTCCTACGAGCAGTACTTC. V gene TRBV5-1 combines with J gene TRBJ2-7, with no clear D. V was pared by 4 bases and J by 0 bases, with 5 bases between. The CDR3 runs 12 residues. Germline CDR1 is SGHRS and CDR2 is YFSETQ. The full variable domain, its missing parts supplied by reference TRBV5-1 and TRBJ2-7, is KAGVTQTPRYLIKTRGQQVTLSCSPISGHRSVSWYQQTPGQGLQFLFEYFSETQRNKGNFPGRFSGRQFSNSRSEMNVSTLELGDSALYLCASSQFSYEQYFGPGTRLTVT.

The rearrangement links TRBV9 to TRBJ2-2; 7 nucleotides match TRBD2. This CDR3 spans 15 amino acids. Per the germline V gene, CDR1 is SGDLS and CDR2 is YYNGEE. V gave up 0 bases and J gave up 6 bases; unmatched junction bases: 5. The DNA for the CDR3 is TGTGCCAGCAGCGTAGGGGCTCTAGCGGCCGGGGAGCTGTTTTTT. It translates to CASSVGALAAGELFF. The whole variable domain, remainder taken from reference TRBV9 and TRBJ2-2, is DSGVTQTPKHLITATGQRVTLRCSPRSGDLSVYWYQQSLDQGLQFLIQYYNGEERAKGNILERFSAQQFPDLHSELNLSSLELGDSALYFCASSVGALAAGELFFGEGSRLTVL.

J is TRBJ2-1 and V is TRBV6-1; tentative D call: TRBD2 (5 bases). CDR3 length: 14 residues. Germline V CDR1 and CDR2: MNHNS, SASEGT. Trimming cost V 2 bases and J 4 bases, with 9 bases left between them. CDR3 sequence: CASSESLAYNEQFF. CDR3 DNA sequence: TGTGCCAGCAGTGAAAGTCTAGCTTACAATGAGCAGTTCTTC.

This clone was seen only once. The chain couples TRBV28 to TRBJ2-7; 11 nucleotides match TRBD2. Germline assignment: CDR1 MDHEN and CDR2 SYDVKM. V lost 7 bases and J lost 7; bases outside the gene matches: 18. The CDR3 runs to 17 residues. The CDR3 reads CASTPGLAGGLVGEQYF. As DNA, the CDR3 is TGTGCCAGCACCCCGGGGCTAGCGGGAGGTTTAGTCGGGGAGCAGTACTTC.

The chain carries TRBV30 and TRBJ2-7; 10 nucleotides agree with TRBD1. The V segment lost 3 bases and the J segment 5 bases; nucleotides outside the gene matches: 7. Germline V gene lookup returns CDR1 GTSNPN and CDR2 SVGIG (reference sequence). This CDR3 spans 14 amino acids. CDR3 bases: TGTGCCTGGAGAACCGGGACAGGGGTCGACGAGCAGTACTTC. Translated, it gives CAWRTGTGVDEQYF.

The chain uses TRBV6-1 and TRBJ2-5; D remains ambiguous. Per the germline V gene, CDR1 is MNHNS and CDR2 is SASEGT. V was cut by 3 bases and J by 4 bases, with 3 bases left in between. The CDR3 loop spans 11 amino acids. CDR3 nucleotides: TGTGCCAGCAGTGAGAGAGAGACCCAGTACTTC. Protein product: CASSERETQYF.

This clone occurred once. This chain joins TRBV21-1 and TRBJ2-1; TRBD1, as called in the table, went unchecked against the DNA. TRBV21-1 represents a pseudogene. The CDR3 runs 13 residues. The CDR3 protein is CASSKGGADEQFF. CDR3 nucleotide sequence: TGTGCCAGCAGCAAAGGGGGCGCAGATGAGCAGTTCTTC.

The V call is TRBV19, the J call TRBJ1-5; D perhaps matches TRBD1 (6 bases). Trimming pared 5 bases from V and 2 bases from J, leaving 19 bases between. CDR3 length: 17 amino acids. Germline V gene sequence: CDR1 LNHDA, CDR2 SQIVND (reference sequence). Written as DNA, the CDR3 is TGTGCCAGTAGTTCCCTGGGGGCTAGGACGGGCAATCAGCCCCAGCATTTT. Its translation is CASSSLGARTGNQPQHF.